The 20 T cell receptor beta chains given below trace back to one sample, sequenced in a study of cytomegalovirus exposure and HLA in healthy donors. The PCR made use of 60 Vbeta and 13 Jbeta primers. Using immunoSEQ multiplex PCR, the repertoire was profiled, and TCRdb retains in-frame clones only, with some absent. The top ten clones hold 1.5% to 2% of a sample with about 200,000 clones, 65% to 80% of them seen once. The sample consisted of PBMCs. Every receptor here comes from a man in his fifties or sixties in good health and CMV-seronegative.

The chain employs TRBV7-3 and TRBJ2-1, with TRBD2 matching 11 bases. There are 14 residues in the CDR3. V gave up 6 bases and J gave up 10 bases; unmatched junction bases: 8. Looked up from germline, CDR1 is SGHTA and CDR2 is FQGTGA. The CDR3 reads CASSLSGRAWEQFF. As DNA, the CDR3 is TGTGCCAGCAGTCTTAGCGGGAGGGCCTGGGAGCAGTTCTTC. The whole variable domain, remainder taken from reference TRBV7-3 and TRBJ2-1, is GAGVSQTPSNKVTEKGKYVELRCDPISGHTALYWYRQSLGQGPEFLIYFQGTGAADDSGLPNDRFFAVRPEGSVSTLKIQRTERGDSAVYLCASSLSGRAWEQFFGPGTRLTVL.

The chain carries TRBV28 and TRBJ2-7, with D possibly TRBD2 on 5 matching bases. CDR3 size: 16 residues. V dropped 7 bases and J dropped 6 bases, with 25 bases sitting between them. Germline V gene lookup returns CDR1 MDHEN and CDR2 SYDVKM. This CDR3 is CASISVGLRFPFEQYF. Here the CDR3 DNA reads TGTGCCAGCATCTCTGTAGGACTTAGATTTCCCTTCGAGCAGTACTTC.

The chain joins TRBV6-6 to TRBJ1-5; the match to TRBD1 covers 8 bases. There are 16 residues in the CDR3. V lost 4 bases to trimming and J lost 1 base; unmatched junction nucleotides: 6. Per germline, CDR1 MNHNY and CDR2 SVGAGI (reference sequence). The CDR3 DNA is TGTGCCAGCAGTTCCCCAGGGGGCGGGAGCAATCAGCCCCAGCATTTT. Protein: CASSSPGGGSNQPQHF.

The J gene is TRBJ1-2, the V gene TRBV25-1; D is unresolved. The ends were cut back, 0 bases at V and 4 bases at J, with 12 bases in the middle. The CDR3 length is 15 residues. Germline-derived CDR1 and CDR2 are MGHDK and SYGVNS. The CDR3 DNA sequence: TGTGCCAGCAGTGAATACGGGCGGGCAGTCTATGGCTACACCTTC. This gives the protein CASSEYGRAVYGYTF.

This chain connects TRBV7-9 to TRBJ2-7; the match to TRBD1 covers 9 bases. The CDR3 is made up of 13 amino acids. V lost 4 bases and J lost 7; bases outside the gene matches: 5. Germline values: CDR1 SEHNR, CDR2 FQNEAQ (reference sequence). CDR3: CASSSDRGYEQYF. The CDR3 DNA reads as TGTGCCAGCAGCTCGGACAGGGGTTATGAGCAGTACTTC.

This clone was recorded only once. The rearrangement uses TRBV19 and TRBJ1-1, with 8 bases matching TRBD1. V gave up 3 bases and J gave up 1 base; unmatched junction bases: 7. The CDR3 runs to 16 residues. Germline V lookup: CDR1 LNHDA, CDR2 SQIVND (reference sequence). The CDR3: CASSIGQGASNTEAFF. The CDR3 DNA reads as TGTGCCAGTAGTATCGGGCAGGGGGCTTCGAACACTGAAGCTTTCTTT. The full variable domain, rest sourced from reference TRBV19 and TRBJ1-1, is DGGITQSPKYLFRKEGQNVTLSCEQNLNHDAMYWYRQDPGQGLRLIYYSQIVNDFQKGDIAEGYSVSREKKESFPLTVTSAQKNPTAFYLCASSIGQGASNTEAFFGQGTRLTVV.

The chain couples TRBV30 to TRBJ1-5, with 8 bases aligning to TRBD1. Germline V gives CDR1 GTSNPN, CDR2 SVGIG (reference sequence). The CDR3 has 13 residues. Unmatched junction bases numbered 6, after V lost 5 bases and J lost 6 bases. This CDR3 is CAWQGALGQPQHF. CDR3 nucleotide sequence: TGTGCCTGGCAGGGGGCGCTGGGTCAGCCCCAGCATTTT.

This clone appeared once. V and J are TRBV6-4 and TRBJ2-5; D is uncertain. Trimming removed 7 bases at V and 0 bases at J, with 15 bases between. The germline CDR1 and CDR2 sequences are MRHNA and SNTAGT. The CDR3 sequence is 15 residues long. The CDR3 spells CASIPVSLYQETQYF. In DNA form, the CDR3 reads TGTGCCAGCATCCCAGTTTCTTTGTACCAAGAGACCCAGTACTTC.

The rearrangement joins TRBV9 to TRBJ2-6; 11 bases map to TRBD1. The V gene end was trimmed by 7 bases and the J gene end by 3 bases; junction bases not matched to a gene: 6. CDR1 is SGDLS and CDR2 is YYNGEE in the germline V gene. The CDR3 spans 16 residues. CDR3 amino acids: CASHRDRGNGANVLTF. CDR3 bases: TGTGCCAGCCACCGGGACAGGGGGAATGGGGCCAACGTCCTGACTTTC. The full variable domain, rest sourced from reference TRBV9 and TRBJ2-6, is DSGVTQTPKHLITATGQRVTLRCSPRSGDLSVYWYQQSLDQGLQFLIQYYNGEERAKGNILERFSAQQFPDLHSELNLSSLELGDSALYFCASHRDRGNGANVLTFGAGSRLTVL.

The gene calls are TRBV2 and TRBJ2-3, with 9 bases that match TRBD2. V lost 6 bases and J lost 2; bases outside the gene matches: 9. The CDR3 totals 16 residues. In germline, CDR1 is SNHLY, CDR2 FYNNEI. The CDR3 here is CASRYLAGTSTDTQYF. The CDR3 DNA reads as TGTGCCAGCAGGTACCTAGCGGGAACGTCCACAGATACGCAGTATTTT.

The chain recombines TRBV7-9 with TRBJ2-1, with 12 bases that match TRBD2. This CDR3 has 15 residues. Germline lookup yields CDR1 SEHNR and CDR2 FQNEAQ (reference sequence). V lost 5 bases, J lost 6 bases, and 5 bases stayed unmatched. DNA of the CDR3: TGTGCCAGCAGCCTGACTAGCGGGAGATCCAATGAGCAGTTCTTC. Its protein product is CASSLTSGRSNEQFF.

The chain joins TRBV29-1 to TRBJ2-1; 7 nucleotides match TRBD1. The germline V gene has CDR1 SQVTM and CDR2 ANQGSEA. V trimming: 3 bases; J trimming: 3 bases; junction bases outside the gene matches: 5. This CDR3 region has 14 residues. CDR3 DNA: TGCAGCGTTGAGGGACAGCTCCTCTACAATGAGCAGTTCTTC. This gives the protein CSVEGQLLYNEQFF.

The chain uses TRBV4-1 and TRBJ2-3, with TRBD1 matching over 8 bases. The V segment lost 4 bases and the J segment 0 bases; nucleotides outside the gene matches: 6. The CDR3 has 16 amino acids. Germline V gene lookup returns CDR1 MGHRA and CDR2 YSYEKL. CDR3 region: CASSPTGGVSTDTQYF. CDR3 in DNA: TGCGCCAGCAGCCCTACAGGGGGAGTTAGCACAGATACGCAGTATTTT.

The chain uses TRBV2 and TRBJ2-6, with 9 bases aligning to TRBD1. CDR1 and CDR2 from the germline V gene are SNHLY and FYNNEI. The CDR3 contains 19 residues. V trimming: 5 bases; J trimming: 0 bases; junction bases outside the gene matches: 11. CDR3: CASSSNLRDRVSGANVLTF. DNA of the CDR3: TGTGCCAGCAGTTCTAATCTCCGGGACAGGGTCTCTGGGGCCAACGTCCTGACTTTC.

The V and J genes are TRBV5-1 and TRBJ2-5, with D possibly TRBD1 on 5 matching bases. V was cut by 0 bases and J by 3 bases, with 9 bases left in between. CDR1 and CDR2 (germline): SGHRS, YFSETQ. This CDR3 is 14 amino acids long. The CDR3: CASSLAVGEETQYF. CDR3 in DNA: TGCGCCAGCAGCTTGGCGGTAGGGGAAGAGACCCAGTACTTC.

This clone came up a few times. CDR3 nucleotide sequence: TGTGCCAGCAGCCAAGGGGGGAACACTGAAGCTTTCTTT. Its protein is CASSQGGNTEAFF. The chain couples TRBV11-3 to TRBJ1-1; tentatively, D is TRBD1 (6 bases). The CDR3 is made up of 13 amino acids. The V end lost 5 bases, the J end lost 1 base, and 8 bases lay between the germline ends. The germline V gene has CDR1 SGHNT and CDR2 YENEEA.

V gene TRBV6-1 combines with J gene TRBJ2-7, with D possibly being TRBD1 (5 bases). The V gene lost 1 base and the J gene lost 2 bases, with 12 bases spanning the gap. This CDR3 contains 15 residues. The germline gives CDR1 MNHNS, CDR2 SASEGT. Here the CDR3 DNA reads TGTGCCAGCAGTGAAGTCCAGGGTGAGACCTACGAGCAGTACTTC. Its protein product is CASSEVQGETYEQYF.

The chain is built from TRBV18 and TRBJ1-4, with D tentatively TRBD1 (6 bases). The CDR3 has 16 residues. Germline V lookup: CDR1 KGHSH, CDR2 LQKENI. V lost 3 bases and J 4 bases, leaving 15 bases between the germline ends. The CDR3 here is CASSPSGQTSNEKLFF. The DNA of the CDR3 is TGTGCCAGCTCACCCTCAGGACAGACCAGTAATGAAAAACTGTTTTTT.

This clone showed up just once. V usage is TRBV27 and J usage is TRBJ2-7; 9 positions match TRBD1. The V gene end was trimmed by 4 bases and the J gene end by 3 bases; junction bases not matched to a gene: 7. The CDR3 is 15 amino acids. The germline gives CDR1 MNHEY, CDR2 SMNVEV (reference sequence). CDR3 sequence: CASSSRTGALYEQYF. The DNA of the CDR3 is TGTGCCAGCAGTTCGAGGACAGGGGCACTCTACGAGCAGTACTTC.

The V call is TRBV28, the J call TRBJ2-5; TRBD2 matches 11 bases. This CDR3 has 16 residues. V dropped 3 bases and J dropped 1; count of bases not matched to a gene: 4. Germline assignment: CDR1 MDHEN and CDR2 SYDVKM. CDR3 DNA: TGTGCCAGCAGTTTGGGACTAGCGGCACTCCAAGAGACCCAGTACTTC. This sequence encodes CASSLGLAALQETQYF.